The clone carrying this T cell receptor beta chain was observed at least ten times. Germline CDR1 SQVTM, CDR2 ANQGSEA. Trimming removed 4 bases at V and 5 bases at J, with 9 bases between. The CDR3 is 11 amino acids. These data belong to a study of identical twins. TCRdb reanalysed the 5' RACE reads using MiXCR and keeps one entry per CDR3 protein. The table has a few hundred thousand distinct CDR3 sequences, around a tenth seen once. The sample was also linked to a second study, of yellow fever vaccine responses in identical twins.

This chain uses TRBV29-1 with TRBJ2-7; perhaps TRBD1 as D (5 bases). The source of this sequence is a woman under 30 in good health. The source material was PBMCs. The CDR3 nucleotides are TGCAGCGTTGCAGGGTCCCACGAGCAGTACTTC. It codes for CSVAGSHEQYF.